The entry that follows covers one TCR beta chain sequence. The sample originates from a study of blood T cell repertoires in COVID-19. Study information: Collection of acute and convalescent COVID-19 samples took place in the United States, Italy and Spain.

Authors' processing steps: Estimates of nucleated cell counts were drawn from the amplification of reference gene primers. The protocol was immunoSEQ multiplex PCR, while the TCRdb copy is restricted to in-frame clones and leaves out a portion. V, J and clone size were drawn from that table, and D and trimming were deduced from the DNA. Of roughly 40,000 clones in the sample, approximately 79% were seen once. The receptor was derived from a woman older than 75 with acute or convalescent COVID-19. Sequencing used peripheral blood.

CDR3 amino acids: CASSLDRERNKLFF. CDR3 DNA sequence: TGTGCCAGCAGCTTGGACAGGGAGCGGAACAAACTGTTTTTT. V gene TRBV7-9 combines with J gene TRBJ1-4; TRBD1 matches at 8 bases. Per the germline V gene, CDR1 is SEHNR and CDR2 is FQNEAQ (reference sequence). V gave up 3 bases and J gave up 11 bases; unmatched junction bases: 8. The length of the CDR3 is 14 residues.